This T cell receptor beta chain was sequenced in a study of T cell responses to AZD1222 COVID-19 vaccine. Regarding the study as a whole: Scientists sampled the repertoires only once the peak T cell response had passed. Nearly half of unique spike-specific TCRs reportedly avoided B.1.351 and B.1.1.7 mutated regions. The study found vaccine-associated CD4 TCRs spanning spike, dominant at 160-218 and 743-854. The sample set comprised mostly white British donors with more females, and clonal diversity was possibly underestimated.

Points on this clone: What it recognizes is unknown.

CDR1 is SGHAT and CDR2 is FQNNGV in the germline V gene. Trimming at V came to 5 bases and at J to 9 bases, leaving 9 bases not matched to a gene. This CDR3 has 14 amino acids. Measured with immunoSEQ multiplex PCR; TCRdb has only the in-frame clones, and not every one. Of about 140,000 clones in the sample, almost 95% were seen once. This chain joins TRBV11-2 and TRBJ2-1; 8 positions agree with TRBD1. The TCR was taken from an adult who received the AZD1222 COVID-19 vaccine. Sample: peripheral blood, taken 28 days after the second AZD1222 dose. The CDR3 bases are TGTGCCAGCAGCCCGGGTAACAGGGGGAGTGAGCAGTTCTTC. Translation gives CASSPGNRGSEQFF.